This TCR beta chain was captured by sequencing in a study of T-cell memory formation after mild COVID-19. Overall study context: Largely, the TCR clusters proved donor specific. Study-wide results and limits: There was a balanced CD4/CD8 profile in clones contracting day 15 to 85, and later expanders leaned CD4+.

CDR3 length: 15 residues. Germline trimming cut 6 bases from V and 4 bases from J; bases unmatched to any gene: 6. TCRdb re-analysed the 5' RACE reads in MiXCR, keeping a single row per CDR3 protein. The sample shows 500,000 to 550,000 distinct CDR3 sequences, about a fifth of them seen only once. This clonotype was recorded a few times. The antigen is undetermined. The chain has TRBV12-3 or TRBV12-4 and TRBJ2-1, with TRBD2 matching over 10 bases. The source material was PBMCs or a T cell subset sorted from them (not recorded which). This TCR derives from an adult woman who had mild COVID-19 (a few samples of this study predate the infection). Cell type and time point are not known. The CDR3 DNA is TGTGCCAGCAGCTCGACTAGCGGGTTTTACAATGAGCAGTTCTTC. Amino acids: CASSSTSGFYNEQFF.